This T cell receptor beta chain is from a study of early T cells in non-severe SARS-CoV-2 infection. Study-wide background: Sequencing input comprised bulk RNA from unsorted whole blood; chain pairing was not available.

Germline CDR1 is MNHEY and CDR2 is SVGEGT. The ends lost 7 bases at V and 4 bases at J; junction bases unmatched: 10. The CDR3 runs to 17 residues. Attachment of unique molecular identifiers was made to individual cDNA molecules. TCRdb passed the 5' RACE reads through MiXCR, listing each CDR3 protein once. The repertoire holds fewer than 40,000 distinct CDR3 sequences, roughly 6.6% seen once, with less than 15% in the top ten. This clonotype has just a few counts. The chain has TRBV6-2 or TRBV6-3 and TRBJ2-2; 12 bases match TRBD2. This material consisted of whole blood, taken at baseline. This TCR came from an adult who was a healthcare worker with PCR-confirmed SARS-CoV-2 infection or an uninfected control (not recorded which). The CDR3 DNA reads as TGTGCCAGCATTATGACTAGCGGGAGATTTGGCACCGGGGAGCTGTTTTTT. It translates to CASIMTSGRFGTGELFF.